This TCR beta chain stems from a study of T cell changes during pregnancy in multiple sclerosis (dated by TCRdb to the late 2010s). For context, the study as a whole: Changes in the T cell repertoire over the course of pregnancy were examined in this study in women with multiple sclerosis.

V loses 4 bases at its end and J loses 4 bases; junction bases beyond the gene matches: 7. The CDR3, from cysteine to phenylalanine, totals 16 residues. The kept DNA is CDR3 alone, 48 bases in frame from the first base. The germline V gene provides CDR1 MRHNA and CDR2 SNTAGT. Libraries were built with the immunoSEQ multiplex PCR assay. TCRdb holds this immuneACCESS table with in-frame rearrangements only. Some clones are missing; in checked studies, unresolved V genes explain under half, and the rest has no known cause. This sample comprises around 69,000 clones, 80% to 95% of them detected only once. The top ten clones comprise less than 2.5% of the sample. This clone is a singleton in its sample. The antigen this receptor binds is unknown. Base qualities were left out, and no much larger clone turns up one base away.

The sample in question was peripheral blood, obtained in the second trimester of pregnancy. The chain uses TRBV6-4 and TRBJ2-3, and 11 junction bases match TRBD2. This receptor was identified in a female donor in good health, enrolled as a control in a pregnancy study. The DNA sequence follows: TGTGCCAGCAGTGCGACTAGCGGGGACACCTCAGATACGCAGTATTTT. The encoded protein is CASSATSGDTSDTQYF.